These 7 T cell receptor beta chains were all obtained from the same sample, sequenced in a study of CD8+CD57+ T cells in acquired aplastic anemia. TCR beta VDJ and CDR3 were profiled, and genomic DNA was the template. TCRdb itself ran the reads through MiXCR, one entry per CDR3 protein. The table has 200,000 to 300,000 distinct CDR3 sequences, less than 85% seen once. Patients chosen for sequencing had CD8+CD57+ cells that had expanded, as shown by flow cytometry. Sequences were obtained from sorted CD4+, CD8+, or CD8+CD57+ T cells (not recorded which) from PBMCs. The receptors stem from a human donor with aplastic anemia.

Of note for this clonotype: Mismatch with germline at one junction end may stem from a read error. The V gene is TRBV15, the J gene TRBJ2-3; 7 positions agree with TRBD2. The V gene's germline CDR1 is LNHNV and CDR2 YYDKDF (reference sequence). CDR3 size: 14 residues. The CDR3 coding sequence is TGTGCCACCAGCGGCCGGGGACTACCCGATAAGCAGTATTTT. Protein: CATSGRGLPDKQYF. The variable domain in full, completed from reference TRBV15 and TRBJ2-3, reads DAMVIQNPRYQVTQFGKPVTLSCSQTLNHNVMYWYQQKSSQAPKLLFHYYDKDFNNEADTPDNFQSRRPNTSFCFLDIRSPGLGDTAMYLCATSGRGLPDKQYFGPGTRLTVL.

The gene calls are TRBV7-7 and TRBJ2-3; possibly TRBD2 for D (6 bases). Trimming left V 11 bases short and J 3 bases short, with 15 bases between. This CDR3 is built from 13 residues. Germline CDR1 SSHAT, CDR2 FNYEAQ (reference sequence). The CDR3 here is CAPGDGGTDTQYF. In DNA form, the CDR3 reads TGTGCCCCTGGGGACGGGGGTACAGATACGCAGTATTTT.

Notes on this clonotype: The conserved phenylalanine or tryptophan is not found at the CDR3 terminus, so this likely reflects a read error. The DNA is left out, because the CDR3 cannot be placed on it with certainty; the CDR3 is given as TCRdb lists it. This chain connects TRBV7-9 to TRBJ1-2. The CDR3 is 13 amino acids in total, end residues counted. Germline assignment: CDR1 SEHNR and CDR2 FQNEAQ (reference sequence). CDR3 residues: CASSQGLAGSYTH.

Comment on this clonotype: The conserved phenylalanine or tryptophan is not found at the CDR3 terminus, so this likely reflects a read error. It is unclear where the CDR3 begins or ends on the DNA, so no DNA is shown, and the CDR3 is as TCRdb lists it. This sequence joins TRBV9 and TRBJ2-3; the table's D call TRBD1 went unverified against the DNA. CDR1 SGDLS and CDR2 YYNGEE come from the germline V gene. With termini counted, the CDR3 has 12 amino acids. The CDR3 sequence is CASSVGGGSDTH.

The CDR3 is CASSLTGGPAQHF. The CDR3 DNA sequence: TGTGCCAGCAGCTTAACGGGGGGTCCCGCTCAGCATTTT. The chain is built from TRBV7-2 and TRBJ1-5, with D possibly matching TRBD1 (5 bases). V lost 2 bases and J 13 bases, leaving 15 bases between the germline ends. Germline assignment: CDR1 SGHTA and CDR2 FQGNSA. The CDR3 contains 13 residues.

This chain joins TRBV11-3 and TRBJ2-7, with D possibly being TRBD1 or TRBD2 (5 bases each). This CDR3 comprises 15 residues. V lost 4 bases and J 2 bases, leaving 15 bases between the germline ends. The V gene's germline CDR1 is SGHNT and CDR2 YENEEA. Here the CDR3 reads CASSSGPRGAYEQYF. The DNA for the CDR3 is TGTGCCAGCAGCTCAGGCCCTAGAGGGGCCTACGAGCAGTACTTC. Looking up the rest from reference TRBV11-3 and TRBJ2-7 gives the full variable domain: EAGVVQSPRYKIIEKKQPVAFWCNPISGHNTLYWYLQNLGQGPELLIRYENEEAVDDSQLPKDRFSAERLKGVDSTLKIQPAELGDSAVYLCASSSGPRGAYEQYFGPGTRLTVT.

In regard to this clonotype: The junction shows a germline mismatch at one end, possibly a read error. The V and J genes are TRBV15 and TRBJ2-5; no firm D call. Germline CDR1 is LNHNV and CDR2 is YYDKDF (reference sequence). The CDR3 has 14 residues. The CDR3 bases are TGTGCCACCAGCAGAGACCACGCGCAAACTGACCCGTTCTTT. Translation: CATSRDHAQTDPFF.